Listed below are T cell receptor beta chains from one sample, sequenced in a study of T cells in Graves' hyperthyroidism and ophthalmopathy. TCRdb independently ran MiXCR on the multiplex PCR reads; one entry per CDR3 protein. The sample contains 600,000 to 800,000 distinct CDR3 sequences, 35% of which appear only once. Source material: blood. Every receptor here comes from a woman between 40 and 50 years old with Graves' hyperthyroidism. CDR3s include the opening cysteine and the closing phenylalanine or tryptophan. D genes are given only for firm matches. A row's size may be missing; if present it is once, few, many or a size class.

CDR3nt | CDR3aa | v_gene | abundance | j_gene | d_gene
TGTGCCAGCAGCTTCTCTACAGGGTACACCGGGGAGCTGTTTTTT | CASSFSTGYTGELFF | TRBV11-2 | many | TRBJ2-2 | -
TGTGCCAGTAGTATCCCCCCAGGGGGCTCTGGGGCCAACGTCCTGACTTTC | CASSIPPGGSGANVLTF | TRBV19 | - | TRBJ2-6 | TRBD1
TGCAGCTATAACTCAGGAAACACCATATATTTT | CSYNSGNTIYF | TRBV29-1 | many | TRBJ1-3 | -
TGCAGTGCTAGACTCCCGGGACAGGGCCACTCTGGGGCCAACGTCCTGACTTTC | CSARLPGQGHSGANVLTF | TRBV20-1 | - | TRBJ2-6 | TRBD1
TGTGCCAGCAGGCGACAGGGAGTGTCAGCTACCTATGGCTACACCTTC | CASRRQGVSATYGYTF | TRBV7-9 | few | TRBJ1-2 | TRBD1
TGCAGTTACTCGCTGAACAGGGCGTACTCCTACGAGCAGTACTTC | CSYSLNRAYSYEQYF | TRBV29-1 | - | TRBJ2-7 | -
TGTGCCAGCAGTGCCCCAGTGGGAGGGGGCAAGGCTGGAGGCTACACCTTC | CASSAPVGGGKAGGYTF | TRBV2 | few | TRBJ1-2 | TRBD1
TGTGCCAGCCTTCTCCGACAGTCGAATGAAAAACTGTTTTTT | CASLLRQSNEKLFF | TRBV6-6 | - | TRBJ1-4 | -
TGTGCCAGCAGTGAAGGAGGCAATGAAGCTTTCTTT | CASSEGGNEAFF | TRBV2 | - | TRBJ1-1 | -
TGTGCCAGCAGCCACCAGCGGAGGTCCTACGAGCAGTACTTC | CASSHQRRSYEQYF | TRBV7-9 | few | TRBJ2-7 | -
TGTGCCAGCAGCTTGGCCCCGCTCGCTGAAGGCTACACCTTC | CASSLAPLAEGYTF | TRBV5-5 | many | TRBJ1-2 | -
TGCAGCGTCACCGGGACAGGGAACGAGCAGTACTTC | CSVTGTGNEQYF | TRBV29-1 | - | TRBJ2-7 | TRBD1
TGCGCCAGCAGCCAAACACTAGGGTCCTCATCCTACGAGCAGTACTTC | CASSQTLGSSSYEQYF | TRBV4-1 | - | TRBJ2-7 | -
TGTGCCAGCAGCTTAAATTCGGTGTACCAAGAGACCCAGTACTTC | CASSLNSVYQETQYF | TRBV7-2 | many | TRBJ2-5 | -
TGTGCCAGCAGCTTCGCAGTAGGGGATTCACCCCTCCACTTT | CASSFAVGDSPLHF | TRBV7-9 | many | TRBJ1-6 | -
TGTGCCAGCAGCTTAACGTGGCAATCTGAAGCTTTCTTT | CASSLTWQSEAFF | TRBV7-3 | many | TRBJ1-1 | -
TGTGCCAGTAGTATAGTTATATGGGGTTTCGGGACAGGGTGTCAAGAGACCCAGTACTTC | CASSIVIWGFGTGCQETQYF | TRBV19 | few | TRBJ2-5 | TRBD1
TGCGCCAGCAGCCTCGCGGGTCTTAACACCATATATTTT | CASSLAGLNTIYF | TRBV4-3 | - | TRBJ1-3 | -
TGTGCCAGCAGCTTGAGGGGGGACTCCTACGAGCAGTACTTC | CASSLRGDSYEQYF | TRBV9 | many | TRBJ2-7 | -
TGTGCCAGCAGTACACAGACAGGGGGCCGTGCTTTCTTT | CASSTQTGGRAFF | TRBV12-3/TRBV12-4 | many | TRBJ1-1 | TRBD1
TGTGCCAGCAGCCAAACCGCCGGGACAGGGGGTCAGCCCCAGCATTTT | CASSQTAGTGGQPQHF | TRBV10-2 | - | TRBJ1-5 | TRBD1
TGTGCCTGCACAGTCTTCTCTGGAAACACCATATATTTT | CACTVFSGNTIYF | TRBV19 | many | TRBJ1-3 | -
TGTGCCAGCAAAGGGACAGGGCCCTCACCCCTCCACTTT | CASKGTGPSPLHF | TRBV12-3/TRBV12-4 | - | TRBJ1-6 | TRBD1
TGTGCCAGCAGCTTGGGAGGGCTTCCCTCCTACGAGCAGTACTTC | CASSLGGLPSYEQYF | TRBV7-2 | many | TRBJ2-7 | TRBD2
TGTGCCAGCAGCCACGGCGACAGGGACGATGAAAAACTGTTTTTT | CASSHGDRDDEKLFF | TRBV25-1 | - | TRBJ1-4 | TRBD1
TGTGCCTGGAGCGACGGGGAGACCCAGTACTTC | CAWSDGETQYF | TRBV30 | few | TRBJ2-5 | -
TGTGCCAGCAGCGAAAACAGGTTCAATGAGCAGTTCTTC | CASSENRFNEQFF | TRBV7-6 | - | TRBJ2-1 | -
TGTGCCAGCAGCTTGACCCGAAATGGAAACACCATATATTTT | CASSLTRNGNTIYF | TRBV7-2 | many | TRBJ1-3 | -
TGTGCCAGCAGCCCTTCGGAAACCGATAATTCACCCCTCCACTTT | CASSPSETDNSPLHF | TRBV7-6 | once | TRBJ1-6 | -
TGCGCCAGCAGCCAAGCAACGGGTTTAGCTAACTATGGCTACACCTTC | CASSQATGLANYGYTF | TRBV4-1 | - | TRBJ1-2 | -
TGTGCCATCAGTGAGTCCTCCGCGGGAGGGGCTGGGGCCAACGTCCTGACTTTC | CAISESSAGGAGANVLTF | TRBV10-3 | many | TRBJ2-6 | TRBD2
TGTGCCAGCAGCACAACGGGAAATCAGCCCCAGCATTTT | CASSTTGNQPQHF | TRBV7-9 | many | TRBJ1-5 | -
TGTGCCAGCAGCTTGAGTAGCGGCGCCCCCGGGGAGCTGTTTTTT | CASSLSSGAPGELFF | TRBV11-2 | few | TRBJ2-2 | -
TGTGCCTGGAGACGTCCCTCCGAGCAGTACTTC | CAWRRPSEQYF | TRBV30 | - | TRBJ2-7 | -
TGTGCCAGCAGTCTTGAACCGGGACAGGGCAACGAGCAGTACTTC | CASSLEPGQGNEQYF | TRBV12-3/TRBV12-4 | many | TRBJ2-7 | TRBD1
TGTGCTAGTGGTACAGGGAATCCCCCGAACACTGAAGCTTTCTTT | CASGTGNPPNTEAFF | TRBV12-5 | few | TRBJ1-1 | -
TGCAGCGTTATAGGACTAGCGGGAGACGAGCAGTACTTC | CSVIGLAGDEQYF | TRBV29-1 | many | TRBJ2-7 | TRBD2
TGTGCCAGCAGTTACCTGGACAGAAGATATAGCAATCAGCCCCAGCATTTT | CASSYLDRRYSNQPQHF | TRBV10-3 | - | TRBJ1-5 | -
TGTGCCACCAGTGACGCCGCGGGCACAGATACGCAGTATTTT | CATSDAAGTDTQYF | TRBV24-1 | few | TRBJ2-3 | -
TGTGCCACCAGCATGAGGGGGGAGTATCAGCCCCAGCATTTT | CATSMRGEYQPQHF | TRBV15 | - | TRBJ1-5 | -
TGCAGCGCCGAGTCCGCCTACGAGCAGTACTTC | CSAESAYEQYF | TRBV29-1 | once | TRBJ2-7 | -
TGTGTCCCTAGGGGCGCGGACCGGTATTCACCCCTCCACTTT | CVPRGADRYSPLHF | TRBV7-7 | - | TRBJ1-6 | -
TGTGCCAGCAGCTTAGAACGAGGGTGGGAGACCCAGTACTTC | CASSLERGWETQYF | TRBV7-2 | - | TRBJ2-5 | -
TGTGCCAGCAGCCCAGACGGGCCGCGGGATAATTCACCCCTCCACTTT | CASSPDGPRDNSPLHF | TRBV6-4 | few | TRBJ1-6 | -
TGTGCCATCAGTGAGGGGACTGGGCCCCAAGAGACCCAGTACTTC | CAISEGTGPQETQYF | TRBV10-3 | many | TRBJ2-5 | -
TGTGCCAGCAGCCAATTCAACAGGGGGGGCGGCTACACCTTC | CASSQFNRGGGYTF | TRBV7-8 | many | TRBJ1-2 | TRBD1
TGCGCCAGCAGCCCGATTGTAGGGACAGGGAATGAAAAACTGTTTTTT | CASSPIVGTGNEKLFF | TRBV4-1 | few | TRBJ1-4 | TRBD1